The subject of this entry is one T cell receptor beta chain. The target antigen is unknown. The sample originates from a study of cytomegalovirus exposure and HLA in healthy donors. This CDR3 has 12 amino acids. Germline V gene sequence: CDR1 LGHNA, CDR2 YNFKEQ. Trimming removed 8 bases from V and 0 bases from J, with 6 bases in between. Study-level points and caveats: Further analysis, carried out later, found HLA-associated TCR beta chains more clonally expanded than equally common other chains. Excluded: some indistinguishable V segments such as TRBV6-2 and TRBV6-3. A later analysis linked a missense variant in DCLRE1C to the trimming of TCR beta V and J genes. Later on, analysis showed that most CMV-associated TCR beta chains appeared to be HLA-restricted.

PCR employed 60 Vbeta and 13 Jbeta primers. This table comes from immunoSEQ multiplex PCR, and its TCRdb copy is limited to in-frame clones, with some not included. The listing contains about 92,000 clones. The sample comprised PBMCs. The TCR originated in a man aged 50-59 years in good health and CMV-seropositive. The V and J genes are TRBV4-2 and TRBJ2-3, with D maybe TRBD1 (5 bases). The CDR3 DNA follows: TGTGCCAGCGGGGCCAGCACAGATACGCAGTATTTT. This gives the protein CASGASTDTQYF.